Listed below are T cell receptor beta chains from one sample, sequenced in a study of shared clonotypes between healthy human individuals. TCRdb's table, derived via immunoSEQ multiplex PCR, lists solely in-frame clones and lacks some. The sample lists 2 million to 2.5 million clones, roughly 93% seen once, with approximately 0.35% in the top ten. Sequencing input: naive CD4+ T cells from PBMCs. Receptors were obtained from a man aged 18 to 30 in good health. Some clones in this sample may be carry-over from other donors' samples. Each CDR3 is given with its conserved first and last residue. Fields, in order: clone size, J gene, D gene, V gene, CDR3 DNA, CDR3 protein. A D gene is named only where the DNA matches it firmly. Clone size is given for some rows only: seen once, a few or many times, or a class if the clone is expanded.

once TRBJ1-4 . TRBV5-4 TGTGCCAGCAGCTTCTCGCATACGGTTGAAAAACTGTTTTTT CASSFSHTVEKLFF
once TRBJ2-3 TRBD2 TRBV11-1 TGTGCCAGCAGCTTAACTAGCGGGAGGGCCGTGGATACGCAGTATTTT CASSLTSGRAVDTQYF
. TRBJ2-2 TRBD2 TRBV30 TGTGCCTGGAGTGTACGACCTAGCGGAGGCGGGGAGCTGTTTTTT CAWSVRPSGGGELFF
. TRBJ2-7 TRBD2 TRBV5-1 TGCGCCAGCAGCCGTGGGACAGGGGCACTAGCGGGAGGCGGTTTCTACGAGCAGTACTTC CASSRGTGALAGGGFYEQYF
. TRBJ2-7 . TRBV7-3 TGTGCCAGCAGCCCCCGGCCCCCGTACGAGCAGTACTTC CASSPRPPYEQYF
. TRBJ1-2 TRBD1 TRBV12-5 TGTGCTAGTGGGTGGTCGGCGGGACAGGGTTCGAACGGCTACACCTTC CASGWSAGQGSNGYTF
few TRBJ2-5 . TRBV29-1 TGCAGCGTTGCTAGGGAAGAGACCCAGTACTTC CSVAREETQYF
. TRBJ2-3 TRBD2 TRBV11-2 TGTGCCAGCAGCTTTCCCGGGACTAGCGGGAGGGCCGTAGATACGCAGTATTTT CASSFPGTSGRAVDTQYF
once TRBJ2-5 . TRBV6-1 TGTGCCAGCAGCCAACTAGGAGAGACCCAGTACTTC CASSQLGETQYF
. TRBJ1-4 . TRBV7-2 TGTGCCAGCAGCTTAGTATGGCAAGATGAAAAACTGTTTTTT CASSLVWQDEKLFF
. TRBJ2-3 TRBD2 TRBV4-1 TGCGCCAGCACAACCCCGGGACGGACAGCGGGAGGGGATACGCAGTATTTT CASTTPGRTAGGDTQYF
. TRBJ2-1 TRBD2 TRBV28 TGTGCCAGCAGGTATAGCGGGAGGAACTACAATGAGCAGTTCTTC CASRYSGRNYNEQFF
once TRBJ2-1 TRBD1 TRBV2 TGTGCCAGCAGAGCGAGACAGGGGGCCTACAATGAGCAGTTCTTC CASRARQGAYNEQFF
. TRBJ2-7 . TRBV4-1 TGCGCCAGCAGCCAATTTGGGACGGCCGCCTACGAGCAGTACTTC CASSQFGTAAYEQYF
. TRBJ2-1 . TRBV12-5 TGTGCTAGTGGTTCGACAGACAGGCTTTGGCAGTTCTTC CASGSTDRLWQFF
. TRBJ2-5 TRBD2 TRBV28 TGTGCCAGCAGTCGCCGGGGAGGGGTGTTAGAGACCCAGTACTTC CASSRRGGVLETQYF
. TRBJ2-1 TRBD2 TRBV6-5 TGTGCCAGCAGTTACGAGGGAGGGGAGCAGTTCTTC CASSYEGGEQFF
once TRBJ2-3 . TRBV2 TGTGCCAGCAGCCGGGGGATAAGCACAGATACGCAGTATTTT CASSRGISTDTQYF
. TRBJ2-7 TRBD1 TRBV6-1 TGTGCCAGCAGTCCCCGACAGGGGGCATCCTACGAGCAGTACTTC CASSPRQGASYEQYF
. TRBJ2-5 TRBD1 TRBV28 TGTGCCAGCACCCCTCGACAGGGAATAAAGACCCAGTACTTC CASTPRQGIKTQYF
. TRBJ1-2 . TRBV10-3 TGTGCCATCAGTGAGTCGGGCAGAAACTATGGCTACACCTTC CAISESGRNYGYTF
. TRBJ2-7 . TRBV30 TGTGCCTGGAGTGCCCCCTACGAGCAGTACTTC CAWSAPYEQYF
. TRBJ2-1 . TRBV7-9 TGTGCCAGCAGCTTAGAGCAGGGAGGCGAGCAGTTCTTC CASSLEQGGEQFF
. TRBJ2-5 . TRBV19 TGTGCCAGTAGTACCCCGGGGTCCCAAGAGACCCAGTACTTC CASSTPGSQETQYF
. TRBJ2-5 . TRBV6-5 TGTGCCAGCAGTCTCCACACAGCGGGCCGAGAGACCCAGTACTTC CASSLHTAGRETQYF
. TRBJ2-5 TRBD2 TRBV19 TGTGCCAGTAGTAGGGGGAGCGGGGAAGAGACCCAGTACTTC CASSRGSGEETQYF
. TRBJ2-7 TRBD2 TRBV5-1 TGCGCCAGCAGCCCCCGTGGTAGCGGGCCCTACGAGCAGTACTTC CASSPRGSGPYEQYF
few TRBJ1-5 TRBD1 TRBV27 TGTGCCAGCAGTCCGGCAGGGGGGAATCAGCCCCAGCATTTT CASSPAGGNQPQHF
. TRBJ2-3 . TRBV28 TGTGCCAGCAGCCGATTCACAGATACGCAGTATTTT CASSRFTDTQYF
. TRBJ1-3 . TRBV7-2 TGTGCCAGCAGCCCGATGGGAGCAGGGGCTGGAAACACCATATATTTT CASSPMGAGAGNTIYF
. TRBJ2-6 . TRBV5-6 TGTGCCAGCAGCCGAGGCCGGTGGGGGGCCAACGTCCTGACTTTC CASSRGRWGANVLTF
. TRBJ2-1 . TRBV5-1 TGCGCCAGCAGCTCGGACGGACGGAATGAGCAGTTCTTC CASSSDGRNEQFF
. TRBJ1-5 . TRBV27 TGTGCCAGCAGTTTAGTGTACAATCAGCCCCAGCATTTT CASSLVYNQPQHF
. TRBJ2-2 . TRBV28 TGTGCCACCAAGGGATTTAACACCGGGGAGCTGTTTTTT CATKGFNTGELFF
. TRBJ2-5 TRBD1 TRBV5-1 TGCGCCAGCAGCCAGCAGGGGGTCGGTGGGGAGACCCAGTACTTC CASSQQGVGGETQYF
. TRBJ2-7 TRBD1 TRBV15 TGTGCCACCAGCAGGGGGGACAGGGCTAACGAGCAGTACTTC CATSRGDRANEQYF
. TRBJ2-2 TRBD2 TRBV7-2 TGTGCCAGCAGGAGGACTAGCCTCACCGGGGAGCTGTTTTTT CASRRTSLTGELFF
. TRBJ2-7 . TRBV5-1 TGCGCCAGCAGCGCACAGGGCGGTTCCTCCTACGAGCAGTACTTC CASSAQGGSSYEQYF
. TRBJ2-4 . TRBV28 TGTGCCAGCAGTTTGGCAGGGGGGAGAAACATTCAGTACTTC CASSLAGGRNIQYF
once TRBJ1-1 . TRBV30 TGTGCCTGGAGGGGGGCTTGGAACACTGAAGCTTTCTTT CAWRGAWNTEAFF
. TRBJ2-7 . TRBV28 TGTGCCAGCAGCCAAGGCCAGGGATTTTCCTACGAGCAGTACTTC CASSQGQGFSYEQYF
. TRBJ2-4 . TRBV5-4 TGTGCCAGCAGCGGGGAAACACGGGGGAGGGCCAAAAACATTCAGTACTTC CASSGETRGRAKNIQYF
. TRBJ2-2 . TRBV2 TGTGCCAGCAGTAGCCTGGGCGGGAATGTTGGCGGGGAGCTGTTTTTT CASSSLGGNVGGELFF
. TRBJ1-1 . TRBV6-1 TGTGCCAGTAAACAGCAGAGCAACGCTGAAGCTTTCTTT CASKQQSNAEAFF
. TRBJ1-1 . TRBV19 TGTGCCAGTAGTTTAAGGGAGAGCACTGAAGCTTTCTTT CASSLRESTEAFF
. TRBJ2-2 . TRBV5-1 TGCGCCAGCAGCTTGGAAAATTGGACCGGGGAGCTGTTTTTT CASSLENWTGELFF
. TRBJ2-6 . TRBV18 TGTGCCAGCTCACCAGGGGCGGTATCTAGCTCTGGGGCCAACGTCCTGACTTTC CASSPGAVSSSGANVLTF
few TRBJ1-1 . TRBV2 TGTGCCAGCGGTTCACAGGGAATTGAAGCTTTCTTT CASGSQGIEAFF
. TRBJ1-5 . TRBV28 TGTGCCAGCAGTTTAAGTCAAGGGTATCAGCCCCAGCATTTT CASSLSQGYQPQHF